These 7 T cell receptor beta chains were all obtained from the same sample, sequenced in a study of blood T cell repertoires in COVID-19 (TCRdb year 2020). Library creation used the immunoSEQ multiplex PCR assay. TCRdb took over this immuneACCESS table, retaining in-frame rearrangements with V and J assigned. Such tables are incomplete; in checked studies, under half of the missing clones stem from an unresolved V gene, and the remainder is unexplained. The sample has some 280,000 clones on record, 85% of them singletons. The top ten clonotypes cover less than 4.5% of the sample. What was sequenced was peripheral blood. All receptors derive from a woman between 45 and 65 years old with active or convalescent COVID-19.

V usage is TRBV7-9 and J usage is TRBJ1-3; TRBD1 matches at 7 bases. Germline trimming cut 5 bases from V and 6 bases from J; bases unmatched to any gene: 7. CDR1 and CDR2 (germline): SEHNR, FQNEAQ (reference sequence). The CDR3 covers 14 residues. This CDR3 reads CASSRRGRVNTIYF. DNA of the CDR3: TGTGCCAGCAGCCGTAGGGGGCGAGTAAACACCATATATTTT.

V is TRBV28 and J is TRBJ1-2, with D tentatively TRBD1 (6 bases). This CDR3 region has 13 residues. In germline, CDR1 is MDHEN, CDR2 SYDVKM. Trimming removed 3 bases at V and 6 bases at J, with 11 bases between. The CDR3 is CASSFGNRDGYTF. CDR3 DNA: TGTGCCAGCAGTTTCGGAAACAGGGATGGCTACACCTTC.

The chain is built from TRBV7-9 and TRBJ2-7, with TRBD2 as a possible D gene (5 bases). This CDR3 comprises 15 residues. CDR1 is SEHNR, CDR2 FQNEAQ, per germline (reference sequence). The ends were cut back, 3 bases at V and 3 bases at J, with 15 bases in the middle. The CDR3 is CASSLGLARGYEQYF. CDR3 in DNA: TGTGCCAGCAGCTTGGGCTTGGCCCGGGGCTACGAGCAGTACTTC.

The rearrangement uses TRBV11-1 and TRBJ2-5; D is possibly TRBD2 (6 bases). V was pared by 5 bases and J by 2 bases, with 12 bases between. CDR3 length: 14 amino acids. Germline-derived CDR1 and CDR2 are SGHAT and FQDESV (reference sequence). CDR3: CASSTRRGQETQYF. The CDR3 region has the DNA TGTGCCAGCAGCACAAGGAGGGGTCAAGAGACCCAGTACTTC.

The V call is TRBV6-5, the J call TRBJ2-5; tentatively, D is TRBD2 (5 bases). The ends were cut back, 0 bases at V and 1 base at J, with 9 bases in the middle. The CDR3 spans 15 residues. The V gene's germline CDR1 is MNHEY and CDR2 SVGAGI. CDR3 in amino acids: CASSYSGGIQETQYF. CDR3 DNA: TGTGCCAGCAGTTACTCAGGAGGAATCCAAGAGACCCAGTACTTC.

The sample holds many counts of this clone. This rearrangement joins TRBV6-1 to TRBJ2-7; D remains unclear. This CDR3 region has 13 residues. The germline V gene encodes CDR1 MNHNS and CDR2 SASEGT. V was trimmed by 0 bases and J by 6 bases, leaving 9 bases between them. CDR3: CASSEARPGEQYF. The CDR3 coding sequence is TGTGCCAGCAGTGAAGCGCGGCCGGGCGAGCAGTACTTC.

The V gene is TRBV19, the J gene TRBJ1-5, with TRBD1 as a possible D gene (6 bases). Germline values: CDR1 LNHDA, CDR2 SQIVND (reference sequence). Trimming shortened V by 1 base and J by 2 bases, and 12 bases separated the two germline ends. The CDR3 runs to 16 residues. CDR3 coding DNA: TGTGCCAGTAGTATAGTGGGAGGGGGTGGCAATCAGCCCCAGCATTTT. Translation: CASSIVGGGGNQPQHF. Complete variable domain (other parts from reference TRBV19 and TRBJ1-5): DGGITQSPKYLFRKEGQNVTLSCEQNLNHDAMYWYRQDPGQGLRLIYYSQIVNDFQKGDIAEGYSVSREKKESFPLTVTSAQKNPTAFYLCASSIVGGGGNQPQHFGDGTRLSIL.